Below, one T cell receptor (beta chain) is given with its context. These data are taken from a study of siplizumab effects on memory and regulatory T cells. Using immunoSEQ multiplex PCR, the repertoire was profiled, and TCRdb retains in-frame clones only, with some absent. This table has around 100,000 clones, about 93% appearing once. The sequencing input was non-Treg CD4+ T cells sorted from blood. This TCR was sampled from a human donor in good health.

The CDR3 sequence: CASSRGQINYEQYF. The CDR3 nucleotides are TGTGCCAGCAGCCGAGGACAGATTAATTACGAGCAGTACTTC. V usage is TRBV6-6 and J usage is TRBJ2-7, with D perhaps TRBD1 (6 bases). V was clipped by 6 bases and J by 4 bases, with 16 bases between them. The CDR3 is made up of 14 amino acids. CDR1 is MNHNY, CDR2 SVGAGI, per germline (reference sequence).